This TCR beta chain stems from a study of blood T cell repertoires in COVID-19. Study-level information: The United States, Italy and Spain supplied acute and convalescent COVID-19 samples. Sources were T cells, B-cell-depleted T cells, or PBMCs; the material itself was cDNA or gDNA.

Between the trimmed V and J ends, which lost 4 bases and 2 bases, there was a span of 12 bases. The CDR3 is 16 amino acids. Germline CDR1 is LGHDT and CDR2 is YNNKEL (reference sequence). Original handling: The assay estimated nucleated cells by amplifying reference gene primers. TCRdb's copy holds only in-frame clones and misses some; the assay was immunoSEQ multiplex PCR. The V and J calls and clone size were taken over from that table, and D and trimming were inferred from the DNA. The sample carries roughly 40,000 clones, roughly 88% recorded once. This receptor was obtained from a man in his 70s with acute or convalescent COVID-19. Sequencing was performed on peripheral blood. The J gene is TRBJ2-6, the V gene TRBV3-1 (or the pseudogene TRBV3-2), with D maybe TRBD1 (6 bases). The CDR3 nucleotides are TGTGCCAGCAGCCCAGGGGCCGTAACTGGGGCCAACGTCCTGACTTTC. Translated, it gives CASSPGAVTGANVLTF.